The 2 T cell receptor beta chains presented below share a single source sample, sequenced in a study of blood T cell repertoires in COVID-19. TCRdb's copy holds only in-frame clones and misses some; the assay was immunoSEQ multiplex PCR. The sample records 200,000 to 250,000 clones, 60% to 85% being singletons. What was sequenced was peripheral blood. These receptors were taken from a woman aged 65 to 85 with acute or convalescent COVID-19.

The chain combines TRBV6-5 with TRBJ1-2; the D is unclear. The V and J ends lost 2 bases and 2 bases respectively, with 9 bases between them. Germline V gene data show CDR1 as MNHEY and CDR2 as SVGAGI. This CDR3 is built from 14 residues. The CDR3 DNA sequence: TGTGCCAGCAGTTACGGAGGACGGAACTATGGCTACACCTTC. Translated: CASSYGGRNYGYTF.

This chain uses TRBV4-3 with TRBJ1-4; TRBD1 is a possible D gene (6 bases). V shed 4 bases and J shed 1 base, with 13 bases lying between them. CDR1 LGHNA and CDR2 YSLEER come from the germline V gene. The CDR3 length is 16 residues. CDR3 loop: CASSLRPGQTNEKLFF. CDR3 nucleotides: TGCGCCAGCAGCCTTCGTCCGGGACAAACTAATGAAAAACTGTTTTTT.